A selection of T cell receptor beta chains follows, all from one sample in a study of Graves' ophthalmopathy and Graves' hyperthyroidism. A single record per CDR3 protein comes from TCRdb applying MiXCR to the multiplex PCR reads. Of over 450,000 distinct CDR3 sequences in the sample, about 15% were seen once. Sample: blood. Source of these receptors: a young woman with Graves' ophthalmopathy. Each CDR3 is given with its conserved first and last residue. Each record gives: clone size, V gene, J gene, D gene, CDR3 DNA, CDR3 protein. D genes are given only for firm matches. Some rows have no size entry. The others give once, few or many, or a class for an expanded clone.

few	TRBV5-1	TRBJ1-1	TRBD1	TGCGCCAGCAGCTTGGCTCAGGGGGTAAACCGAAAAGCTTTCTTT	CASSLAQGVNRKAFF
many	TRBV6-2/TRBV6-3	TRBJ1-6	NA	TGTGCCAGCAGTCCCCTCTCGGTTTCACCCCTCCACTTT	CASSPLSVSPLHF
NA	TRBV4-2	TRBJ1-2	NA	TGTGCCAGCAGCCAAGAAACCCAGGGAGGTTACTATGGCTACACCTTC	CASSQETQGGYYGYTF
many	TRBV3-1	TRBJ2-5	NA	TGTGCCAGCAGCCCAGATCCGAAGACCCAGTACTTC	CASSPDPKTQYF
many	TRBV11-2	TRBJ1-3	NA	TGTGCCAGCCGGAAGACAGCCTCTGGAAACACCATATATTTT	CASRKTASGNTIYF
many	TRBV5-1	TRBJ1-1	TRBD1	TGCGCCAGCAGCTTGGCCGAGGGGGCTGTGAACACTGAAGCTTTCTTT	CASSLAEGAVNTEAFF
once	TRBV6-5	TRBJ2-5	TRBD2	TGTGCCAGCAGTTACTCGATATCTAGCGGGGATCGGGAGACCCAGTACTTC	CASSYSISSGDRETQYF
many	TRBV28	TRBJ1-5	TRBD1	TGTGCCAGCAGTTTACGGCCGCCAGGGGGTTTTACCCTTAATCAGCCCCAGCATTTT	CASSLRPPGGFTLNQPQHF
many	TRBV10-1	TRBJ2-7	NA	TGCGCCAGCAGTGGACGGAGCTCCTACGAGCAGTACTTC	CASSGRSSYEQYF
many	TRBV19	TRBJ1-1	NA	TGTGCCAGTAGAGGCGGAGGGTCTGAAGCTTTCTTT	CASRGGGSEAFF
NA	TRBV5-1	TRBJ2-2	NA	TGCGCCAGCAGCTTGGTTGGGCAGCGGAGCGGGGAGCTGTTTTTT	CASSLVGQRSGELFF
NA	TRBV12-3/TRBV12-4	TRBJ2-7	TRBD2	TGTGCCAGCAGTTCCCGTTCTAGCGGGAGTCGGCACGAGCAGTACTTC	CASSSRSSGSRHEQYF
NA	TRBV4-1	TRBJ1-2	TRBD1	TGCGCCAGCTGGAAGGGACAGGGCTCTGGCTACACCTTC	CASWKGQGSGYTF
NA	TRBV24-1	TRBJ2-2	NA	TGTGCCACCAGGGGCATCGCCGGGGAGCTGTTTTTT	CATRGIAGELFF
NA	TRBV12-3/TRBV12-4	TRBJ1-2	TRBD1	TGTGCCAGCAGTCCAGACAGGGGGCGCGCCTATGGCTACACCTTC	CASSPDRGRAYGYTF
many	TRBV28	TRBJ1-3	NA	TGTGCCAGCAGTTTATTCGGAGCAGGCTCTGGAAACACCATATATTTT	CASSLFGAGSGNTIYF
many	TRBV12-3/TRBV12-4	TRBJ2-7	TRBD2	TGTGCCAGCAGTCCGACTAGCGGGAACCTCTACGAGCAGTACTTC	CASSPTSGNLYEQYF
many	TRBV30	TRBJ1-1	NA	TGTGCCTGGAGTGCCTGGGGACTCTTCAACAACACTGAAGCTTTCTTT	CAWSAWGLFNNTEAFF
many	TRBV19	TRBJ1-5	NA	TGTGCCAGTCAAGGACGGACTAGCAATCAGCCCCAGCATTTT	CASQGRTSNQPQHF
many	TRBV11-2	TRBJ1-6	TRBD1	TGTGCCAGCAGCTTCACAGGGGGCGAGAATTCACCCCTCCACTTT	CASSFTGGENSPLHF
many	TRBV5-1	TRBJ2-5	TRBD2	TGCGCCAGCAGCACCGGACTAGCGGGAGAGATGACCCTTCACCAAGAGACCCAGTACTTC	CASSTGLAGEMTLHQETQYF
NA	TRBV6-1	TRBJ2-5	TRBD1	TGTGCCAGCAGTCTGGTAGTAGGACAGGAGATCCAAGAGACCCAGTACTTC	CASSLVVGQEIQETQYF
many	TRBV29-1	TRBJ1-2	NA	TGCAGCGTTAGGCGTGCGGGGGGCTATGGCTACACCTTC	CSVRRAGGYGYTF